Detailed here is one T cell receptor (beta chain). The antigen remains undetermined. The record originates from a study of cytomegalovirus exposure and HLA in healthy donors. Overall study: Earlier findings included roughly 120 million unique TCR beta sequences obtained from 150 million to 200 million T cells. Whole-study results and caveats: Some TCR beta chains (more than 150 of them) were listed as cytomegalovirus-associated. Presence/absence analyses treated sequencing depth as roughly uniform across donors.

This PCR relied on a set of 60 Vbeta primers and 13 Jbeta primers. Produced via immunoSEQ multiplex PCR; TCRdb's table is partial and in-frame only. This table has 150,000 to 200,000 clones, around 82% appearing once. The CDR3 has 17 residues. Germline V CDR1 and CDR2: SGHTA, FQGNSA. J was trimmed by 7 bases and V by 0 bases; bases with no gene match: 14. This TCR was recovered from a boy between 5 and 17 years old in good health and CMV-seronegative. The material sequenced was PBMCs. The chain links TRBV7-2 to TRBJ2-7; 8 bases line up with TRBD2. The CDR3: CASSLAVGSGNYAEQYF. In nucleotides, the CDR3 is TGTGCCAGCAGCTTAGCGGTAGGTAGCGGGAACTACGCGGAGCAGTACTTC.